This TCR beta chain derives from a study of human CD8 memory T cell subsets (dated by TCRdb to 2020 to 2022). Notes on the research overall: To assess clonal relationships, the TCRbeta repertoires of stem-like (TSTEM), progenitor exhausted-like (TPEX) and effector memory CD8+ T cell subsets were compared. Six donors each provided TSTEM, TPEX and effector memory subsets, and TCRbeta repertoires were obtained from all six. Broader findings and caveats from the paper: Normalized Shannon-Wiener diversity was similarly high in the TSTEM and TPEX subsets, while the effector memory subsets were comparatively less diverse. Only TCRbeta chains were sequenced, and repertoire comparisons rested on more than five donors tested with paired t-tests and Bonferroni correction. The stem-like TSTEM and TPEX subsets each shared clonotypes with effector memory cells, but the TSTEM and TPEX repertoires had minimal overlap with each other, suggesting distinct antigen spectra. Based on Chao1 estimates, TSTEM subsets appeared to have greater repertoire diversity than TPEX subsets, which could potentially reflect a broader range of specificities.

Density gradient separation was used to isolate peripheral blood mononuclear cells from buffy coats of healthy donors. In the study, negative magnetic separation with EasySep or MojoSort CD8+ T cell isolation kits was used to enrich total CD8+ T cells. An RNeasy Mini Kit was used to extract total RNA from duplicate vials of fewer than 180,000 sorted CD8+ T cells per subset. PBMCs were used either fresh or after being cryopreserved in fetal bovine serum containing approximately 10% DMSO. CD8+ T cell subsets were sorted to purity by fluorescence-activated cell sorting on a FACSAria III. Sequencing took place on a NextSeq 550. A Human TCR Profiling Kit was used to prepare UMI-labeled 5' RACE TCRbeta libraries. Every TCRbeta library was prepared in parallel with an identical number of PCR cycles. As for how the authors treated the data: Each TCRbeta library contained between about 2,900 and 20,000 functional CDR3beta clonotypes. MIGEC 1.2.9 was used for UMI extraction and consensus assembly, with at least three reads per UMI being required. In-frame CDR3beta repertoires were extracted with MiXCR 3.0.3. Each sample was downsampled to 42,000 randomly selected UMIs before diversity metrics were calculated in VDJtools 1.2.1. Repertoire overlap metrics D, R and F2 were calculated in VDJtools for the top 3,000 clones of each sample pair. TCRdb reprocessed the reads, and each CDR3 protein sequence is entered once, without DNA. TCRdb, not the original authors, processed these V and J calls. This sample's table has entries for 4,500 to 7,000 distinct CDR3 sequences. Approximately 40% of the sample comes from the top ten.

Frequency indicates this clonotype is medium-sized (0.01 to 0.1%); no count is kept. Its antigen is still unknown. CDR1 is given as SGHVS and CDR2 as FQNEAQ, both from the germline V gene. The CDR3 holds 14 amino acids from the cysteine to the phenylalanine. The nucleotide record is missing. The V and J genes are TRBV7-8 and TRBJ1-1; the TCRdb call, TRBD1, lacks DNA for checking. The origin of this receptor is a human donor in good health. Sequenced material: CD8+ effector memory T cells (TEM) sorted from PBMCs. The cell subset or site label here, explained by the study, means: effector memory CD8 T cells, CCR7- CD45RO+ CD95+. The CDR3 region: CASSGQGGNTEAFF.